This T cell receptor (beta chain) originates from a study of T cells in Graves' hyperthyroidism and ophthalmopathy. In the study overall: Peripheral blood was collected at initial diagnosis, before any treatment.

There were TCR beta CDR3 regions amplified from RNA transcripts. With the HTBI primer set, the TCR CDR3 went through a first round of RT-PCR. TCRdb called the multiplex PCR reads again in MiXCR, with one record for every CDR3 protein. Among approximately 640,000 distinct CDR3 sequences listed, approximately 15% were seen once. Those patients with uncontrolled infection, other autoimmune disease, pregnancy or lactation were excluded. CDR3 length equals 18 residues. CDR1 and CDR2 from the germline V gene are SGHRS and YFSETQ. V was clipped by 0 bases and J by 0 bases, with 13 bases between them. The chain joins TRBV5-1 to TRBJ2-6; no definite D call. Specimen: blood. This clonotype was obtained from a man in his fifties with Graves' hyperthyroidism. In DNA, the CDR3 is TGCGCCAGCAGCTTGGCCATGTTTGGAAGCTCTGGGGCCAACGTCCTGACTTTC. It specifies CASSLAMFGSSGANVLTF.